Listed below are T cell receptor beta chains from one sample, sequenced in a study of shared clonotypes between healthy human individuals. TCRdb's table, derived via immunoSEQ multiplex PCR, lists solely in-frame clones and lacks some. The sample lists roughly 330,000 clones, around 67% occurring once. Sequenced sample: memory CD4+ T cells sorted from blood. The source of these receptors is a man in his thirties or forties in good health. Both conserved end residues are trimmed from each CDR3. Fields, in order: V gene, CDR3 length, J gene, CDR3 protein.

v_gene: TRBV7-8
len: 12
j_gene: TRBJ1-5
CDR3aa: ASSLGQNNQPQH

v_gene: TRBV29-1
len: 12
j_gene: TRBJ2-1
CDR3aa: SVPAGGISNEQF

v_gene: TRBV7-9
len: 14
j_gene: TRBJ2-1
CDR3aa: ASSLELGAFPGEQF

v_gene: TRBV29-1
len: 13
j_gene: TRBJ2-7
CDR3aa: SVQGLAGEWYEQY

v_gene: TRBV5-1
len: 13
j_gene: TRBJ2-5
CDR3aa: ASSPGLAGGETQY

v_gene: TRBV27
len: 12
j_gene: TRBJ2-1
CDR3aa: ASSWGQGLNEQF

v_gene: TRBV7-9
len: 13
j_gene: TRBJ2-3
CDR3aa: ASSSKRTSTDTQY

v_gene: TRBV5-4
len: 11
j_gene: TRBJ2-2
CDR3aa: ASSTRAAGELF

v_gene: TRBV7-2
len: 10
j_gene: TRBJ2-3
CDR3aa: ASSPLRDTQY

v_gene: TRBV10-3
len: 15
j_gene: TRBJ2-6
CDR3aa: AISESGLSSGANVLT

v_gene: TRBV9
len: 12
j_gene: TRBJ1-1
CDR3aa: ASSLRAQNTEAF

v_gene: TRBV7-2
len: 14
j_gene: TRBJ2-3
CDR3aa: ASSTPRTKQTDTQY

v_gene: TRBV5-1
len: 13
j_gene: TRBJ2-5
CDR3aa: ASSFRPGGQETQY

v_gene: TRBV15
len: 11
j_gene: TRBJ2-7
CDR3aa: ATSRTPSYEQY

v_gene: TRBV4-2
len: 13
j_gene: TRBJ1-2
CDR3aa: ASSQETGGLYGYT

v_gene: TRBV6-1
len: 12
j_gene: TRBJ1-2
CDR3aa: ASSEYPQGYGYT

v_gene: TRBV10-2
len: 10
j_gene: TRBJ2-1
CDR3aa: ASTDYDNEQF

v_gene: TRBV18
len: 9
j_gene: TRBJ2-5
CDR3aa: ASAYQETQY

v_gene: TRBV27
len: 11
j_gene: TRBJ2-1
CDR3aa: ASSSGAPRRKF

v_gene: TRBV29-1
len: 13
j_gene: TRBJ1-1
CDR3aa: SGAPGWAMNTEAF

v_gene: TRBV5-1
len: 13
j_gene: TRBJ2-2
CDR3aa: ASSPRIQDTGELF

v_gene: TRBV6-1
len: 14
j_gene: TRBJ2-7
CDR3aa: ASSAGLAGGAYEQY

v_gene: TRBV28
len: 11
j_gene: TRBJ2-3
CDR3aa: ASRLGGRGTQY

v_gene: TRBV27
len: 14
j_gene: TRBJ2-3
CDR3aa: ASSKGTGISTDTQY

v_gene: TRBV2
len: 12
j_gene: TRBJ2-3
CDR3aa: ASRKEQTKDTQY

v_gene: TRBV18
len: 17
j_gene: TRBJ1-3
CDR3aa: ASSPAPPTGRSSGNTIY

v_gene: TRBV7-2
len: 12
j_gene: TRBJ2-2
CDR3aa: ASSPTVNTGELF

v_gene: TRBV5-4
len: 11
j_gene: TRBJ1-1
CDR3aa: ASSLEQGNEAF

v_gene: TRBV10-1
len: 11
j_gene: TRBJ1-1
CDR3aa: ASRATMNTEAF

v_gene: TRBV25-1
len: 14
j_gene: TRBJ2-1
CDR3aa: ASSEPRAGGYNEQF

v_gene: TRBV7-2
len: 16
j_gene: TRBJ2-5
CDR3aa: ASSLEGLAGGRGETQY

v_gene: TRBV7-9
len: 14
j_gene: TRBJ1-3
CDR3aa: ASTSRGGVSGNTIY

v_gene: TRBV28
len: 11
j_gene: TRBJ2-7
CDR3aa: ASSRQGLYEQY

v_gene: TRBV27
len: 12
j_gene: TRBJ2-7
CDR3aa: ASSPTTSRDEQY

v_gene: TRBV18
len: 14
j_gene: TRBJ1-5
CDR3aa: ASSPSGTGVNQPQH

v_gene: TRBV5-4
len: 12
j_gene: TRBJ2-7
CDR3aa: ASSFRDITAGQY

v_gene: TRBV7-2
len: 17
j_gene: TRBJ2-5
CDR3aa: ASSPRGTLGFPYQETQY

v_gene: TRBV5-1
len: 13
j_gene: TRBJ2-7
CDR3aa: ASSPAPTGSYEQY

v_gene: TRBV4-2
len: 13
j_gene: TRBJ1-2
CDR3aa: ASSRFAGDNYGYT

v_gene: TRBV5-4
len: 13
j_gene: TRBJ2-3
CDR3aa: ASSEDSTSTDTQY

v_gene: TRBV4-3
len: 11
j_gene: TRBJ2-7
CDR3aa: ASSQGGHYEQY

v_gene: TRBV6-1
len: 13
j_gene: TRBJ2-5
CDR3aa: ASSEAGFRGETQY

v_gene: TRBV29-1
len: 11
j_gene: TRBJ2-4
CDR3aa: SVEGIGGNIQY

v_gene: TRBV5-6
len: 12
j_gene: TRBJ2-5
CDR3aa: ASSSTSGRETQY